This is a list of T cell receptor beta chains from one sample in a study of blood T cell repertoires in COVID-19. Sequencing was performed with immunoSEQ multiplex PCR; in TCRdb, only in-frame clones are kept and a portion is missing. The sample records about 210,000 clones, 70% to 90% being singletons. The sequenced sample was peripheral blood. Every receptor here comes from a man aged 18 to 35 with active or convalescent COVID-19. Both conserved end residues are part of each CDR3. D genes are given only for firm matches. Expanded clones get a size class; other rows say once, few or many, or leave the size out.

d_gene,j_gene,v_gene,abundance,CDR3nt,CDR3aa
TRBD1,TRBJ2-1,TRBV28,once,TGTGCCAGCAGTTTAATCGGGACAGGGCCGTACAATGAGCAGTTCTTC,CASSLIGTGPYNEQFF
TRBD1,TRBJ2-7,TRBV28,-,TGTGCCAGCAGTCCGACAGGGGGTCCTTACGAGCAGTACTTC,CASSPTGGPYEQYF
TRBD2,TRBJ2-5,TRBV3-1/TRBV3-2,-,TGTGCCAGCAGCCTCAGTAGCGGGAGGGCCGGAGAGACCCAGTACTTC,CASSLSSGRAGETQYF
-,TRBJ1-5,TRBV6-1,-,TGTGCCAGCAGTGAAGGTCTTATGCGGGGAAATCAGCCCCAGCATTTT,CASSEGLMRGNQPQHF
-,TRBJ2-1,TRBV11-2,-,TGTGCCAGCAGCTTAGGGTCCTTTTGGGAGAGCTCCTACAATGAGCAGTTCTTC,CASSLGSFWESSYNEQFF
TRBD1,TRBJ2-2,TRBV27,few,TGTGCCACCACGACAGGGCCCTTACCCACCGGGGAGCTGTTTTTT,CATTTGPLPTGELFF
TRBD1,TRBJ2-5,TRBV19,-,TGTGCCAGTAGTATTGGGACAGGAGAGACCCAGTACTTC,CASSIGTGETQYF
TRBD1,TRBJ2-2,TRBV18,-,TGTGCCAGCTCACCCCGACAGGGGGCCGGGGAGCTGTTTTTT,CASSPRQGAGELFF
-,TRBJ1-2,TRBV28,-,TGTGCCAGCAGTGCCGACAGTGGCTATGGCTACACCTTC,CASSADSGYGYTF
TRBD1,TRBJ1-5,TRBV2,-,TGTGCCAGCAGCCGGACAGGGGACGAGCCCCAGCATTTT,CASSRTGDEPQHF
-,TRBJ1-3,TRBV29-1,-,TGCAGCGTTGGACAGTTCTCTGGAAACACCATATATTTT,CSVGQFSGNTIYF
TRBD1,TRBJ2-7,TRBV14,-,TGTGCCAGCAGCCAAGATTACGGGACAGGACCTGCCAGGGCCGGCGAGCAGTACTTC,CASSQDYGTGPARAGEQYF
TRBD2,TRBJ2-1,TRBV30,-,TGTGCCTGGACCCGACTAGCGGGAGGTGAGCAGTTCTTC,CAWTRLAGGEQFF
-,TRBJ2-3,TRBV4-2,-,TGTGCCAGCAGCCCCAGGCGCAGAGATACGCAGTATTTT,CASSPRRRDTQYF
TRBD1,TRBJ2-7,TRBV6-2/TRBV6-3,-,TGTGCCAGCAGTTACCCTCGGACAGGGGTCTACGAGCAGTACTTC,CASSYPRTGVYEQYF
-,TRBJ1-2,TRBV11-2,-,TGTGCCAGCAGCTTAGATCGCGGGGGCTCGGGTGGCTACACCTTC,CASSLDRGGSGGYTF
-,TRBJ1-4,TRBV15,few,TGTGCCACCAGCACTGCGACCGGGACATCGCTTGAAAAACTGTTTTTT,CATSTATGTSLEKLFF
-,TRBJ2-7,TRBV19,-,TGTGCCAGTAGTATAGCGGAGGTGAACTACGAGCAGTACTTC,CASSIAEVNYEQYF
TRBD1,TRBJ2-7,TRBV7-9,-,TGTGCCAGCAGCTTGGGGACAGGTCTGAGCTCCTACGAGCAGTACTTC,CASSLGTGLSSYEQYF
-,TRBJ1-2,TRBV6-5,many,TGTGCCAGCAGTTACCGGGGTCTGAACTATGGCTACACCTTC,CASSYRGLNYGYTF
-,TRBJ1-5,TRBV19,few,TGTGCCAGTAGTATGATCGGGGGGAGCAATCAGCCCCAGCATTTT,CASSMIGGSNQPQHF
-,TRBJ1-2,TRBV4-1,-,TGCGCCAGCAGCCAAGAGGGGCCGACTAACTATGGCTACACCTTC,CASSQEGPTNYGYTF
-,TRBJ2-5,TRBV2,-,TGTGCCAGCAGTGGAGGGAGAGAGGAGACCCAGTACTTC,CASSGGREETQYF
-,TRBJ1-3,TRBV4-2,-,TGTGCCAGCAGCCAAGAGAGTGGTGTCGGCCCCGCGGACACCATATATTTT,CASSQESGVGPADTIYF
TRBD1,TRBJ1-5,TRBV7-9,-,TGTGCCAGCAGCAGGGGGACAGGGAACAATCAGCCCCAGCATTTT,CASSRGTGNNQPQHF
-,TRBJ2-4,TRBV14,-,TGTGCCAGCAGCCAAGAATGGGCCCAGGGGACAAAAAAAAACATTCAGTACTTC,CASSQEWAQGTKKNIQYF
-,TRBJ1-2,TRBV7-9,-,TGTGCCAGCAGCCTCCTGGTTGAGGGCTGGTTCACCTTC,CASSLLVEGWFTF
TRBD2,TRBJ2-3,TRBV18,-,TGTGCCAGCTCACCTAGCGGGAGCACAGATACGCAGTATTTT,CASSPSGSTDTQYF
TRBD1,TRBJ2-7,TRBV11-2,-,TGTGCCAGCAGCTTAGACCCGGGACAGGGTTCGTTTTTC,CASSLDPGQGSFF
-,TRBJ1-1,TRBV30,-,TGTGCCTGGAGTGTTTTCGGGGGGGCGGGCACTGAAGCTTTCTTT,CAWSVFGGAGTEAFF
-,TRBJ1-1,TRBV12-3/TRBV12-4,-,TGTGCCAGCAGGGGGGACTCGAACACTGAAGCTTTCTTT,CASRGDSNTEAFF
-,TRBJ1-1,TRBV28,-,TGTGCCGCAAACCGGGGAGTGAACACTGAAGCTTTCTTT,CAANRGVNTEAFF
-,TRBJ1-1,TRBV6-5,-,TGTGCCAGCAGTTACTCGTCCAGGGTTTTAGGCACTGAAGCTTTCTTT,CASSYSSRVLGTEAFF
-,TRBJ1-2,TRBV7-2,once,TGTGCCAGCAGCTTAGCGGCATTAACCTATGGCTACACCTTC,CASSLAALTYGYTF
-,TRBJ2-1,TRBV2,-,TGTGCCAGCCCCGAGGGGGGGCTAGCGAGTAACAATGAGCAGTTCTTC,CASPEGGLASNNEQFF
-,TRBJ1-1,TRBV6-5,few,TGTGCCAGCAGTCTACGGGACACTGAAGCTTTCTTT,CASSLRDTEAFF
-,TRBJ1-2,TRBV19,-,TGTGCCAGTACCTCTCTATATGGCTACACCTTC,CASTSLYGYTF